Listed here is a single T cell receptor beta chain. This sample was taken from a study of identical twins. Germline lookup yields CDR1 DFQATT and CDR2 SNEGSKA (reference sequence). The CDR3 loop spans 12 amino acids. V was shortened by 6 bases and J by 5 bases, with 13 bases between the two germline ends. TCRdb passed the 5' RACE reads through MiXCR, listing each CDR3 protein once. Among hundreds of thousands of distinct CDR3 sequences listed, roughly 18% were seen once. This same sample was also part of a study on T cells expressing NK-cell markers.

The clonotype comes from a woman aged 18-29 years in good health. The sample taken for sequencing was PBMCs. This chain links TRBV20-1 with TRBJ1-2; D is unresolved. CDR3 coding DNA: TGCAGTGCCCTAGGCCGTGGATATGGCTACACCTTC. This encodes CSALGRGYGYTF.